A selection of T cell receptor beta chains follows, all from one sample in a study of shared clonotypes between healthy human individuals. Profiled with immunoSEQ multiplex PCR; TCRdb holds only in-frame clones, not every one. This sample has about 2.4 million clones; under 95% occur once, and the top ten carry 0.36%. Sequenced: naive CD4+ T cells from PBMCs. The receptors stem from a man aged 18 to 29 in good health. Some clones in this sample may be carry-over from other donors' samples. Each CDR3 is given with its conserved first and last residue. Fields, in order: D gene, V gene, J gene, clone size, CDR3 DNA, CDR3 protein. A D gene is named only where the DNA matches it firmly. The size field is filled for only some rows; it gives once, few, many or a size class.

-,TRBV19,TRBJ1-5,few,TGTGCCAGTAGTATCGAGGCAGGCGTACAGCCCCAGCATTTT,CASSIEAGVQPQHF
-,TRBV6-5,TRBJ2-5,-,TGTGCCAGCCGTCGTGGGCAGTTGGGAGAGACCCAGTACTTC,CASRRGQLGETQYF
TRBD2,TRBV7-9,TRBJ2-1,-,TGTGCCAGCAGCCCCTCCTTTAGTAGCGGGATCTACAATGAGCAGTTCTTC,CASSPSFSSGIYNEQFF
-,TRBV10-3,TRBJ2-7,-,TGTGCCATCAGTGTAGCCGGGGCGACCTACGAGCAGTACTTC,CAISVAGATYEQYF
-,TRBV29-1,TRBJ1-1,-,TGCAGCGTTGCGGGGGCCACTGAAGCTTTCTTT,CSVAGATEAFF
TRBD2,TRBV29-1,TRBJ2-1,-,TGCAGCGCCGGGACTAGCGAATACAATGAGCAGTTCTTC,CSAGTSEYNEQFF
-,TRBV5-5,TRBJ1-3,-,TGTGCCAGCAGCTATCAGGTCTCTGGAAACACCATATATTTT,CASSYQVSGNTIYF
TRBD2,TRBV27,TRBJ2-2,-,TGTGCCAGCAGTTTATCGGTAAGCGGGGCCGGGGAGCTGTTTTTT,CASSLSVSGAGELFF
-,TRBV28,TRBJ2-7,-,TGTGCCAGCAGGCAGGGTCCTTCCTACGAGCAGTACTTC,CASRQGPSYEQYF
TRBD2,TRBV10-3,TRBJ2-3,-,TGTGCCACCAGAGGTTCCGGGAGGGTTGGGAGCACAGATACGCAGTATTTT,CATRGSGRVGSTDTQYF
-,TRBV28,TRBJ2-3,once,TGTGCCAGCCCGCCCTCGGGAAACAGGGGACTAACAGATACGCAGTATTTT,CASPPSGNRGLTDTQYF
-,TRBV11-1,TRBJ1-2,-,TGTGCCAGCAGCTTAACGCGCAGGGAGGGAGGTAACTATGGCTACACCTTC,CASSLTRREGGNYGYTF
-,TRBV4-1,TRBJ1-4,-,TGCGCCAGCAGCCAAATCCAGGGGAGGGAAAAACTGTTTTTT,CASSQIQGREKLFF
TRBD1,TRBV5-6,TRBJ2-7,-,TGTGCCAGCAGCTTGATGACAGGGTATCGCGAGCAGTACTTC,CASSLMTGYREQYF
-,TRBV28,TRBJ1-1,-,TGTGCCAGCAGTTGGGCGGGTCGGGGGGCGACTGAAGCTTTCTTT,CASSWAGRGATEAFF
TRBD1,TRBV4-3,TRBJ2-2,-,TGCGCCAGCAGCCCCCACCCGAAAGGGACAGACCCCACCGGGGAGCTGTTTTTT,CASSPHPKGTDPTGELFF
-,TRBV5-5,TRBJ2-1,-,TGTGCCAGCAACCGTAGTCCCAATGAGCAGTTCTTC,CASNRSPNEQFF
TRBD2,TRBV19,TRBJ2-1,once,TGTGCCAGTAGGGAAACTAGCGGGAGTTCCTACAATGAGCAGTTCTTC,CASRETSGSSYNEQFF
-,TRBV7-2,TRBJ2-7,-,TGTGCCAGCAGCTCCATGGCCGCCTACGAGCAGTACTTC,CASSSMAAYEQYF
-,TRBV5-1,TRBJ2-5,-,TGCGCCAGCAGCTTGGCGGGAAAGAAAGAGACCCAGTACTTC,CASSLAGKKETQYF
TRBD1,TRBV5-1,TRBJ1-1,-,TGCGCCAGCAGCTACGACAGGGCGAACACTGAAGCTTTCTTT,CASSYDRANTEAFF
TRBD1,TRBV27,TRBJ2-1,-,TGTGCCAGCAGTACCGGACAGGGGAACGAGCAGTTCTTC,CASSTGQGNEQFF
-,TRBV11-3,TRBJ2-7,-,TGTGCCAGCAGCCGGCGCAGCTCCTACGAGCAGTACTTC,CASSRRSSYEQYF
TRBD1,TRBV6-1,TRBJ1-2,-,TGTGCCAGCAGTGGCTGGGACAGCGGCTCGATTAACTATGGCTACACCTTC,CASSGWDSGSINYGYTF
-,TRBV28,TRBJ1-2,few,TGTGCCAGCAGATCGGACACTCCCGGTGGCTACACCTTC,CASRSDTPGGYTF
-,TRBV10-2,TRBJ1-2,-,TGCGCCAGCAGTGAGCAGGGTAACTATGGCTACACCTTC,CASSEQGNYGYTF
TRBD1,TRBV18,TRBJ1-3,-,TGTGCCAGCTCAGCAGGGGGCTCTGGAAACACCATATATTTT,CASSAGGSGNTIYF
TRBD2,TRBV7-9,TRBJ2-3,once,TGTGCCAGCAACTTACTAGCGGGAGGCCCCCCAGATACGCAGTATTTT,CASNLLAGGPPDTQYF
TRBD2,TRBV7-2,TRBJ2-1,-,TGTGCCAGCAGCTTAGGAGGGCGGGAGTGGCAGTTCTTC,CASSLGGREWQFF
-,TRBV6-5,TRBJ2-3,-,TGTGCCAGCTCGGGCGGGCCCTTCACAGATACGCAGTATTTT,CASSGGPFTDTQYF
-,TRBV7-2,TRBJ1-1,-,TGTGCCAGCAGCTTAGCTGCAGGGGTGGCGACTGAAGCTTTCTTT,CASSLAAGVATEAFF
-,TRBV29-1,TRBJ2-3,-,TGCAGCGCCCAGGGGACTCCCTCCACAGATACGCAGTATTTT,CSAQGTPSTDTQYF
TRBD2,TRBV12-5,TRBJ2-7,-,TGTGCTAGTGGTTTGTCCGGCCCCCCGGGAGGGCCCGGCGACGAGCAGTACTTC,CASGLSGPPGGPGDEQYF
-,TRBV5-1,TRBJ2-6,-,TGCGCCAGCAGCTTTGGGGGCGCTGGGGCCAACGTCCTGACTTTC,CASSFGGAGANVLTF
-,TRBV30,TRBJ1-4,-,TGTGCGGGGGGCCAGGCAACTAATGAAAAACTGTTTTTT,CAGGQATNEKLFF
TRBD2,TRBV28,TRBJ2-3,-,TGTGCCAGCAGTCCCGCCGGGACTAGCGGGAATACGCAGTATTTT,CASSPAGTSGNTQYF
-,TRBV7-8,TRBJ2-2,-,TGTGCCAGCAGCTTACGTCTGGCGGCCGGGGAGCTGTTTTTT,CASSLRLAAGELFF
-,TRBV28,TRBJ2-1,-,TGTGCCAGCAAGGGATCAGGGAGTCGGAATGAGCAGTTCTTC,CASKGSGSRNEQFF
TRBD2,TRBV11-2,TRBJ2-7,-,TGTGCCAGCAGCCCCCTTGGAGCGGGAGCATCCTACGAGCAGTACTTC,CASSPLGAGASYEQYF
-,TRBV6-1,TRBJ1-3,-,TGTGCCAGCAGTGAAATCTTGACGGGAGTTCTTGGAAACACCATATATTTT,CASSEILTGVLGNTIYF
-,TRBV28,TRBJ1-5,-,TGTGCCAGCAGATCCAACAACAATCAGCCCCAGCATTTT,CASRSNNNQPQHF
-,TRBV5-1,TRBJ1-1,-,TGCGCCAGCAGCCTAGAGGGGGTGGGAACTGAAGCTTTCTTT,CASSLEGVGTEAFF
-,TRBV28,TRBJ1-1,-,TGTGCCAGCACCCCCCCCCAGCCGAACACTGAAGCTTTCTTT,CASTPPQPNTEAFF
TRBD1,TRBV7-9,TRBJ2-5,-,TGTGCCAGCAGCCTCGGACAGGGGGCCCACCCCTACCAAGAGACCCAGTACTTC,CASSLGQGAHPYQETQYF
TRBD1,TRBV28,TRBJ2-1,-,TGTGCCAGCAGTGGGACAGGCAGCTACAATGAGCAGTTCTTC,CASSGTGSYNEQFF
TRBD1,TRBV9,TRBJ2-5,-,TGTGCCAGCACCGGGGGGACAGGGATTCAAGAGACCCAGTACTTC,CASTGGTGIQETQYF
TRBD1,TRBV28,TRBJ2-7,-,TGTGCCAGCAGTTCTGTGGACAGGGTCTGGGAGCAGTACTTC,CASSSVDRVWEQYF
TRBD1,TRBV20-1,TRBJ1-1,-,TGCAGTTCTTTCCGGGACAGAGCTTTCTTT,CSSFRDRAFF
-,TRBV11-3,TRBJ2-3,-,TGTGCCAGCAGCTTAGGGGCCCAGCCAGCGGCAGATACGCAGTATTTT,CASSLGAQPAADTQYF
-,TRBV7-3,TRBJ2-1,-,TGTGCCAGCAGTTTGGGTAGGGGACAGTTCTTC,CASSLGRGQFF
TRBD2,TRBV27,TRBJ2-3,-,TGTGCCAGCAGTCCCAGACTAGCGGGAGGGACAGATACGCAGTATTTT,CASSPRLAGGTDTQYF
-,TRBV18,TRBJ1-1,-,TGTGCCAGCTCACGCAGGGACAACCCGCAGGGTGAAGCTTTCTTT,CASSRRDNPQGEAFF
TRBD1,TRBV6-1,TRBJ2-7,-,TGTGCCAGCAGCTCCAGACAGGGGGCCTACGAGCAGTACTTC,CASSSRQGAYEQYF
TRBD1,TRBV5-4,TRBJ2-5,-,TGTGCCAGCAGCTTGACAGGGGGTAGGGTTGGCCAAGAGACCCAGTACTTC,CASSLTGGRVGQETQYF
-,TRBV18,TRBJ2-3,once,TGTGCCAGCTCACCGCAAAATGGCCGCCCCACAGATACGCAGTATTTT,CASSPQNGRPTDTQYF
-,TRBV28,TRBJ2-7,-,TGTGCCAGCAGTTTGAGTTTGTCGGGGTTCGGCGAGCAGTACTTC,CASSLSLSGFGEQYF
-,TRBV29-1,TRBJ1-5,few,TGCAGCGTTGGTGGGGGCAATCAGCCCCAGCATTTT,CSVGGGNQPQHF
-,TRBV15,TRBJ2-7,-,TGTGCCACCGGGACTCCCGCCGAGGACGAGCAGTACTTC,CATGTPAEDEQYF
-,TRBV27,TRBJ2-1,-,TGTGCCAGCAGTTTATCGGGGGATTACAATGAGCAGTTCTTC,CASSLSGDYNEQFF
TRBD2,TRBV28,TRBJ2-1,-,TGTGCCAGCAGTTTCCGGACCGCCCCGGGTCTAGCGGATTACAATGAGCAGTTCTTC,CASSFRTAPGLADYNEQFF